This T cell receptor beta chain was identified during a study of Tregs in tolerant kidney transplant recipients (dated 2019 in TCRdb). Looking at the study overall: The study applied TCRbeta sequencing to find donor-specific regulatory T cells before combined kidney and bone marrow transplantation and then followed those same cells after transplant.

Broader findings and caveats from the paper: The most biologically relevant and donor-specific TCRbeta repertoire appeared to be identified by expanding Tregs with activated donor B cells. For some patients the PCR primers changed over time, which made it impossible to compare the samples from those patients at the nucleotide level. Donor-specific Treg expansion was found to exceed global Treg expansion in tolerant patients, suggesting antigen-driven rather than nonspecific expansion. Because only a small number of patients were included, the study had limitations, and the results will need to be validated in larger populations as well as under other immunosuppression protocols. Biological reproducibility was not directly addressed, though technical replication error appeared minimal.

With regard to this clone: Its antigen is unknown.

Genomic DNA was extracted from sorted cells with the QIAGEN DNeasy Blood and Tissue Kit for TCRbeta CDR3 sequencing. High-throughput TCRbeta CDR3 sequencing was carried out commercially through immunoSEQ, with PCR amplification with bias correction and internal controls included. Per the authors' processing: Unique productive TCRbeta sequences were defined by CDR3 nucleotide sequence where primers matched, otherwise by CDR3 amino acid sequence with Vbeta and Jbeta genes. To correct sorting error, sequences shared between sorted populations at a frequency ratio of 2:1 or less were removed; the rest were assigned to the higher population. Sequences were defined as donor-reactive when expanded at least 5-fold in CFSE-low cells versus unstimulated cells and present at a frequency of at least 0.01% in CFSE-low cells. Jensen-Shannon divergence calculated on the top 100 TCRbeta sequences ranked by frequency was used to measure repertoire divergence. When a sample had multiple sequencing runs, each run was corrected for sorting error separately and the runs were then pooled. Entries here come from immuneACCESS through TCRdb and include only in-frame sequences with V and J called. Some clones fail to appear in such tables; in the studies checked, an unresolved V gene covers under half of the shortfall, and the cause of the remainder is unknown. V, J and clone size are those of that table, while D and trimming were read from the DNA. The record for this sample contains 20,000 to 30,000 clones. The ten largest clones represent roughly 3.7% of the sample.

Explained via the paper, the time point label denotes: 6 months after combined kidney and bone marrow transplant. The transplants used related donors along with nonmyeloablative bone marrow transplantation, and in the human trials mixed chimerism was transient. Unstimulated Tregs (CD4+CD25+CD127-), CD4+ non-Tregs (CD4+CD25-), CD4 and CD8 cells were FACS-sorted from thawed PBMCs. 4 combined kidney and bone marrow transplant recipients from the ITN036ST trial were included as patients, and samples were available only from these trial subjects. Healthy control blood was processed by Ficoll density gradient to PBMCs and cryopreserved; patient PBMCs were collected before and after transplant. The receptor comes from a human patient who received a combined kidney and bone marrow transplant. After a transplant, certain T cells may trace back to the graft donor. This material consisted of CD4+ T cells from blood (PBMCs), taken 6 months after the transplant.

The encoded CDR3 is CASSLQPGPGADTQYF. CDR3 bases read: TGTGCCAGCAGCTTACAACCCGGGCCAGGGGCAGATACG. The sequence joins TRBV7-6 to TRBJ2-3; the D segment could be TRBD1, given 6 matching bases. The read ends 3 residues before the CDR3 terminus; that terminus is restored from the germline J gene. Trimming removed 2 bases from V and 4 bases from J, leaving 16 bases between the germline ends. The germline V gene yields SGHVS for CDR1 and FNYEAQ for CDR2. There are 16 amino acids in the CDR3, from cysteine to phenylalanine inclusive. Only the CDR3 bases that were read are kept: 39 of them, in frame from base 1.